This TCR beta chain was sequenced in a study of CD4 T cells in relation to SARS-CoV-2 and coronaviruses. General study results and limits: The cross-reactivity analysis covered only spike protein, not other viral proteins. No donor gave both pre-pandemic and post-infection samples.

The V and J ends lost 0 bases and 8 bases respectively, with 14 bases between them. The CDR3 sequence is 15 residues long. In germline, CDR1 is KGHSH, CDR2 LQKENI. CD4+ T cells from unexposed donors were obtained before the COVID-19 pandemic (2011-2018). CD4+ T cells were isolated from the cells after 10 days of culture. Assay: immunoSEQ multiplex PCR; the TCRdb copy retains only in-frame clones and omits some. The table lists 30,000 or so clones, 60% to 80% of them singletons, with roughly an eighth in the top ten. For this clone: Its antigen is not identified.

The clonotype was recovered from a human donor in good health. This sequence joins TRBV18 and TRBJ2-1, with D tentatively TRBD1 (5 bases). Material: CD4+ T cells from PBMCs, cultured in vitro. Here the CDR3 DNA reads TGTGCCAGCTCACCACCCCAAAGGCAAGGGGATGAGCAGTTCTTC. Its translation is CASSPPQRQGDEQFF.